This T cell receptor beta chain was observed in a study of CD8 T cells in Susac syndrome. An input of roughly 0.5 to 1 ug of RNA was subjected to reverse transcription using random hexamers. A multiplex approach, immunoSEQ multiplex PCR, amplified TCR beta CDR3 across 54 Vbeta and 13 Jbeta. TCRdb independently ran MiXCR on the immunoSEQ multiplex PCR reads; one entry per CDR3 protein. The sample carries approximately 120,000 distinct CDR3 sequences, approximately 95% recorded once. The CDR3 has 16 residues. Trimming removed 3 bases from V and 4 bases from J; junction bases left unmatched: 11. Per germline, CDR1 DFQATT and CDR2 SNEGSKA (reference sequence). The authors carried out high-throughput sequencing of TCR beta. They applied it to CD8+ and CD4+ T cells obtained from blood. TEMRA cells underwent FACS enrichment and CD8+ and CD4+ T cells underwent negative isolation.

The chain recombines TRBV20-1 with TRBJ2-1; 8 nucleotides line up with TRBD2. The source of this sequence is a human donor with multiple sclerosis. The sequenced material came from CD8+ T cells from PBMCs. The CDR3 reads CSARGTRRGRYNEQFF. For the CDR3, the DNA is TGCAGTGCTAGGGGGACTAGGCGGGGGAGGTACAATGAGCAGTTCTTC.